Here is one T cell receptor beta chain with its context. The V gene's germline CDR1 is MNHNS and CDR2 SASEGT. This CDR3 is 16 amino acids long. TRB rearrangements were amplified by touch-down multiplex PCR with mixed TRB-A/B primers. TCRdb reprocessed the multiplex PCR reads and keeps a single row for each CDR3 protein, giving no DNA. The sample has approximately 6,100 distinct CDR3 sequences. This entry belongs to a study of T cell clusters in autoimmune cytopenias. TRB was amplified from around 250 ng of peripheral blood genomic DNA per sample. This sample also appeared in a second study, on T cell repertoires in aging, cancer and after chemotherapy. That work adds: Six age groups, ranging from 30 or younger to 70 or older, included the donors. Untreated cancer patients had significantly lower blood TCR diversity than age-matched healthy donors. Median generation probability rose over the chemotherapy interval in each cancer cohort, suggesting rebound thymic output.

The chain employs TRBV6-1 and TRBJ2-7; TCRdb reports TRBD1, a call that lacks DNA to check it against. The source material was peripheral blood. The TCR sequence derives from a human donor in good health. This chain's CDR3 is CASSGVPRDRSYEQYF.